A single sample is the source of the 32 T cell receptor beta chains below, sequenced in a study of blood T cell repertoires in COVID-19. Method: immunoSEQ multiplex PCR; TCRdb's copy keeps in-frame clones and lacks some. This table holds about 400,000 clones, about 90% found once. The sequencing sample was made of PBMCs or T cells enriched from blood (not recorded which). The receptor set was obtained from a woman aged 30 to 39 who had recovered from COVID-19.

This clone was recorded a few times. The chain recombines TRBV19 with TRBJ1-5; D perhaps matches TRBD1 (6 bases). The CDR3 is made up of 14 amino acids. The germline V gene has CDR1 LNHDA and CDR2 SQIVND (reference sequence). The germline V and J ends were trimmed by 5 bases and 7 bases, with 15 bases remaining between them. The DNA for the CDR3 is TGTGCCAGTAGTTACAGGGTTTCGGGCCAGCCCCAGCATTTT. As protein: CASSYRVSGQPQHF.

The J gene is TRBJ2-3, the V gene TRBV5-1; D possibly corresponds to TRBD2 (5 bases). The CDR3 is made up of 16 amino acids. The germline gives CDR1 SGHRS, CDR2 YFSETQ. The V gene lost 0 bases and the J gene lost 0 bases, with 11 bases spanning the gap. This CDR3 is CASSLGTRRSTDTQYF. DNA of the CDR3: TGCGCCAGCAGCTTGGGCACTAGAAGAAGCACAGATACGCAGTATTTT.

J is TRBJ2-1 and V is TRBV3-1 (or the pseudogene TRBV3-2), with 10 bases aligning to TRBD2. This CDR3 is 15 amino acids long. Germline V gene lookup returns CDR1 LGHDT and CDR2 YNNKEL (reference sequence). With V trimmed by 3 bases and J by 5 bases, 4 bases remained unmatched. The CDR3 DNA reads TGTGCCAGCAGCCACCTAGCGGGAGAGCACAATGAGCAGTTCTTC. Its protein is CASSHLAGEHNEQFF.

The J gene is TRBJ1-1, the V gene TRBV7-8, with D unresolved. CDR1 and CDR2 (germline): SGHVS, FQNEAQ. The CDR3 extends over 13 amino acids. V lost 2 bases and J lost 6, with 10 bases in between. CDR3 DNA: TGTGCCAGCAGCTTATCGACTGCCCCTGAAGCTTTCTTT. This translates into CASSLSTAPEAFF.

The chain employs TRBV3-1 (or the pseudogene TRBV3-2) and TRBJ1-1, with D tentatively TRBD1 (5 bases). V was pared by 4 bases and J by 2 bases, with 17 bases between. The CDR3 is made up of 16 amino acids. The germline V gene has CDR1 LGHDT and CDR2 YNNKEL (reference sequence). The CDR3 protein is CASSPNPQGLNTEAFF. DNA for the CDR3: TGTGCCAGCAGCCCCAATCCCCAGGGACTTAACACTGAAGCTTTCTTT.

The CDR3 spells CCWVWNTEAFF. DNA of the CDR3: TGTTGCTGGGTCTGGAACACTGAAGCTTTCTTT. This rearrangement joins TRBV30 to TRBJ1-1; D is undetermined. The CDR3 covers 11 residues. From germline, CDR1 is GTSNPN and CDR2 SVGIG (reference sequence).

The V gene is TRBV6-2 or TRBV6-3, the J gene TRBJ2-6; 7 nucleotides align to TRBD2. Germline V gene data show CDR1 as MNHEY and CDR2 as SVGEGT. V trimming: 5 bases; J trimming: 1 base; junction bases outside the gene matches: 11. This CDR3 is 18 amino acids long. The CDR3 nucleotides are TGTGCCAGCAGTCCATTAGCAGGGAGGGGATCTGGGGCCAACGTCCTGACTTTC. It is translated as CASSPLAGRGSGANVLTF.

The chain employs TRBV5-1 and TRBJ1-2; D is uncertain. This CDR3 has 15 amino acids. Germline V gives CDR1 SGHRS, CDR2 YFSETQ. V lost 1 base, J lost 6 bases, and 16 bases lay in between. DNA for the CDR3: TGCGCCAGCAGCTTGTACTTGAGAGGATCGGATGGCTACACCTTC. Amino acid sequence: CASSLYLRGSDGYTF. Looking up the rest from reference TRBV5-1 and TRBJ1-2 gives the full variable domain: KAGVTQTPRYLIKTRGQQVTLSCSPISGHRSVSWYQQTPGQGLQFLFEYFSETQRNKGNFPGRFSGRQFSNSRSEMNVSTLELGDSALYLCASSLYLRGSDGYTFGSGTRLTVV.

V gene TRBV28 combines with J gene TRBJ2-7; tentatively, D is TRBD1 (6 bases). The V gene lost 5 bases and the J gene lost 3 bases, with 11 bases spanning the gap. Per germline, CDR1 MDHEN and CDR2 SYDVKM. The CDR3 sequence is 13 residues long. The DNA of the CDR3 is TGTGCCAGCAGTCCCCGACAGGTCTACGAGCAGTACTTC. Its translation is CASSPRQVYEQYF.

The rearrangement joins TRBV10-3 to TRBJ1-4, with TRBD1 identical over 9 bases. This CDR3 comprises 15 residues. The V gene end was trimmed by 10 bases and the J gene end by 0 bases; junction bases not matched to a gene: 6. CDR1 and CDR2 from the germline V gene are ENHRY and SYGVKD. In nucleotides, the CDR3 is TGTGCCACTCGGGACAGGGTTGCAACTAATGAAAAACTGTTTTTT. Protein product: CATRDRVATNEKLFF.

The genes are TRBV5-4 and TRBJ2-1; a weak D match, TRBD2 (9 bases). CDR1 and CDR2 from the germline V gene are SGHNT and YYREEE (reference sequence). CDR3 length: 15 residues. Trimming took 4 bases from V and 7 from J, leaving 18 bases between them. The CDR3 DNA reads as TGTGCCAGCAGCCTTCCTAGCGGGACAGGAAATGAGCAGTTCTTC. Its protein is CASSLPSGTGNEQFF.

This chain links TRBV6-5 with TRBJ2-5; TRBD1 is a possible D gene (6 bases). Germline V lookup: CDR1 MNHEY, CDR2 SVGAGI. Trimming pared 10 bases from V and 3 bases from J, leaving 21 bases between. The CDR3 is 15 residues long. CDR3 in amino acids: CATETGGALEETQYF. The CDR3, as DNA: TGTGCCACTGAGACAGGTGGGGCTTTAGAAGAGACCCAGTACTTC.

Regarding this clone: This sample also contains other DNA sequences that code for the same CDR3. The V and J genes are TRBV4-1 and TRBJ2-1; D is unresolved. The CDR3 loop spans 15 amino acids. V lost 1 base and J lost 0, with 7 bases in between. Per the germline V gene, CDR1 is MGHRA and CDR2 is YSYEKL. The CDR3 loop is CASSQAGTSYNEQFF. As DNA, the CDR3 is TGCGCCAGCAGCCAAGCCGGTACCTCCTACAATGAGCAGTTCTTC.

The V call is TRBV12-5, the J call TRBJ2-6, with TRBD1 matching over 10 bases. V gave up 6 bases and J gave up 1 base; unmatched junction bases: 6. CDR1 is LGHNT and CDR2 is FRNRAP in the germline V gene. CDR3 length: 17 amino acids. DNA of the CDR3: TGTGCTAGTGGGCATCGGGACAGGGGATCTGGGGCCAACGTCCTGACTTTC. It encodes CASGHRDRGSGANVLTF.

The chain's CDR3 is CASSLGRGSSYNEQFF. DNA for the CDR3: TGTGCCAGTAGTCTAGGGCGGGGAAGCTCCTACAATGAGCAGTTCTTC. The chain has TRBV19 and TRBJ2-1, with TRBD2 as a possible D gene (6 bases). The V end was cut by 5 bases, the J end by 0 bases, with 14 bases between. CDR1 and CDR2 from the germline V gene are LNHDA and SQIVND (reference sequence). The CDR3 sequence is 16 residues long.

CDR3 DNA sequence: TGTGCCAGCAGGTCCGGGACAGGGGACTACTATGGCTACACCTTC. This encodes CASRSGTGDYYGYTF. The chain combines TRBV5-4 with TRBJ1-2; 10 bases are shared with TRBD1. J was trimmed by 3 bases and V by 5 bases; bases with no gene match: 7. The CDR3 loop spans 15 amino acids. The germline gives CDR1 SGHNT, CDR2 YYREEE (reference sequence). The variable domain in full, completed from reference TRBV5-4 and TRBJ1-2, reads ETGVTQSPTHLIKTRGQQVTLRCSSQSGHNTVSWYQQALGQGPQFIFQYYREEENGRGNFPPRFSGLQFPNYSSELNVNALELDDSALYLCASRSGTGDYYGYTFGSGTRLTVV.

This sequence joins TRBV9 and TRBJ1-1; no clear D. The germline V gene has CDR1 SGDLS and CDR2 YYNGEE. This CDR3 is 15 amino acids long. V gave up 6 bases and J gave up 5 bases, with 20 bases separating them. The CDR3 sequence: CASNRGDGRWTEAFF. The CDR3 DNA is TGTGCCAGCAATCGGGGAGACGGGCGGTGGACTGAAGCTTTCTTT.

Only one count was recorded for this clone. The J gene is TRBJ1-5, the V gene TRBV28, with 7 bases matching TRBD1. Germline V lookup: CDR1 MDHEN, CDR2 SYDVKM. This CDR3 spans 16 amino acids. V lost 3 bases and J lost 6; bases outside the gene matches: 11. The CDR3 sequence is CASSFAGRGQAQPQHF. CDR3 DNA: TGTGCCAGCAGTTTTGCGGGAAGGGGGCAGGCTCAGCCCCAGCATTTT.

The rearrangement links TRBV21-1 to TRBJ1-2. TRBV21-1 is tagged as a pseudogene. CDR3 length: 13 residues. For the CDR3, the DNA is TGTGCCATCCCCCCGGTTCGGGACTATGGCTACACCTTC. Its protein is CAIPPVRDYGYTF.

This clone was detected a few times. The chain has TRBV30 and TRBJ2-3; tentatively, D is TRBD2 (7 bases). The V end was cut by 7 bases, the J end by 3 bases, with 11 bases between. Germline V CDR1 and CDR2: GTSNPN, SVGIG (reference sequence). The CDR3 runs to 12 residues. CDR3 nucleotides: TGTGCCTTAGAGGGGGGGACAGATACGCAGTATTTT. Translating gives CALEGGTDTQYF.

V usage is TRBV7-8 and J usage is TRBJ1-2; D unresolved. This CDR3 is built from 15 residues. CDR1 and CDR2 from the germline V gene are SGHVS and FQNEAQ. Trimming removed 5 bases from V and 3 bases from J, with 16 bases in between. The CDR3, as DNA: TGTGCCAGCAGCCCACCCGGTGGAGAGTACTATGGCTACACCTTC. Its protein product is CASSPPGGEYYGYTF.

The chain couples TRBV27 to TRBJ2-2, with D possibly being TRBD1 (7 bases). Trimming took 3 bases from V and 4 from J, leaving 12 bases between them. The CDR3 spans 15 residues. Germline-derived CDR1 and CDR2 are MNHEY and SMNVEV (reference sequence). The CDR3 spells CASSFTQGGTGELFF. The CDR3 DNA sequence: TGTGCCAGCAGTTTCACTCAGGGGGGCACCGGGGAGCTGTTTTTT.

The chain links TRBV6-6 to TRBJ1-5; D is perhaps TRBD1 (6 bases). V lost 5 bases, J lost 7 bases, and 15 bases lay in between. Looked up from germline, CDR1 is MNHNY and CDR2 is SVGAGI (reference sequence). The length of the CDR3 is 14 residues. DNA of the CDR3: TGTGCCAGCAGTAACAACAGGGCGGGCCAGCCCCAGCATTTT. It encodes CASSNNRAGQPQHF.

The V and J genes are TRBV30 and TRBJ1-4, with D possibly being TRBD1 (6 bases). Looked up from germline, CDR1 is GTSNPN and CDR2 is SVGIG (reference sequence). The germline V and J ends were trimmed by 0 bases and 8 bases, with 13 bases remaining between them. The CDR3 runs 14 residues. The CDR3 nucleotides are TGTGCCTGGAGTGTACACAGGGTGGAGGAAAAACTGTTTTTT. This sequence encodes CAWSVHRVEEKLFF.

The chain recombines TRBV5-4 with TRBJ2-3; 14 bases align to TRBD2. Germline CDR1 is SGHNT and CDR2 is YYREEE (reference sequence). The CDR3 runs to 18 residues. V gave up 0 bases and J gave up 2 bases; unmatched junction bases: 5. CDR3 protein: CASSLGLAGGRNTDTQYF. The CDR3 DNA sequence: TGTGCCAGCAGCTTGGGACTAGCGGGGGGGCGGAACACAGATACGCAGTATTTT. Together with reference TRBV5-4 and TRBJ2-3, the CDR3 gives the full variable domain: ETGVTQSPTHLIKTRGQQVTLRCSSQSGHNTVSWYQQALGQGPQFIFQYYREEENGRGNFPPRFSGLQFPNYSSELNVNALELDDSALYLCASSLGLAGGRNTDTQYFGPGTRLTVL.

The chain combines TRBV2 with TRBJ2-5; TRBD2 might be the D (7 bases). Between the trimmed V and J ends, which lost 8 bases and 5 bases, there was a span of 21 bases. CDR3 length: 15 amino acids. Germline V lookup: CDR1 SNHLY, CDR2 FYNNEI. Here the CDR3 reads CASGRGTGYLETQYF. CDR3 nucleotides: TGTGCCAGCGGGAGGGGCACAGGGTACCTCGAGACCCAGTACTTC.

The chain carries TRBV27 and TRBJ2-7; D perhaps matches TRBD2 (5 bases). The CDR3 loop spans 15 amino acids. V lost 4 bases and J 3 bases, leaving 16 bases between the germline ends. From germline, CDR1 is MNHEY and CDR2 SMNVEV (reference sequence). The chain's CDR3 is CASSSEADSYYEQYF. Here the CDR3 DNA reads TGTGCCAGCAGTTCGGAAGCGGACTCCTACTACGAGCAGTACTTC.

The CDR3 DNA reads TGCAGCGGGGAGGCGGGTGGCGAAACAGATACGCAGTATTTT. It encodes CSGEAGGETDTQYF. The chain couples TRBV29-1 to TRBJ2-3; D is perhaps TRBD2 (6 bases). V lost 7 bases and J lost 3, with 17 bases in between. The length of the CDR3 is 14 residues. Germline V lookup: CDR1 SQVTM, CDR2 ANQGSEA.

V usage is TRBV9 and J usage is TRBJ2-1; 13 bases are shared with TRBD2. J was trimmed by 6 bases and V by 3 bases; bases with no gene match: 3. The CDR3 length is 15 residues. Germline CDR1 reads SGDLS; CDR2 reads YYNGEE. CDR3: CASSDRTSGSNEQFF. The CDR3 nucleotides read TGTGCCAGCAGCGACCGGACTAGCGGGAGCAATGAGCAGTTCTTC.

DNA of the CDR3: TGTGCCAGTAGTATCCGCCGATCCAGGATTAGTCGGGAGCTGTTTTTT. Its translation is CASSIRRSRISRELFF. The V call is TRBV19, the J call TRBJ2-2; no reliable D call. This CDR3 spans 16 amino acids. V was shortened by 3 bases and J by 9 bases, with 20 bases between the two germline ends. Germline CDR1 and CDR2: LNHDA and SQIVND (reference sequence). Full variable domain (remainder filled in from reference TRBV19 and TRBJ2-2): DGGITQSPKYLFRKEGQNVTLSCEQNLNHDAMYWYRQDPGQGLRLIYYSQIVNDFQKGDIAEGYSVSREKKESFPLTVTSAQKNPTAFYLCASSIRRSRISRELFFGEGSRLTVL.

The rearrangement uses TRBV7-9 and TRBJ2-7, with 8 bases identical to TRBD2. The CDR3 extends over 17 amino acids. V was clipped by 5 bases and J by 3 bases; unmatched bases: 15. The germline CDR1 and CDR2 sequences are SEHNR and FQNEAQ (reference sequence). For the CDR3, the DNA is TGTGCCAGCAGCATGGATACCGGGACTAGACTGTTCTACGAGCAGTACTTC. As protein: CASSMDTGTRLFYEQYF.

This chain links TRBV5-1 with TRBJ2-5; D perhaps matches TRBD2 (5 bases). The CDR3 sequence is 17 residues long. V was clipped by 3 bases and J by 1 base, with 19 bases between them. Per germline, CDR1 SGHRS and CDR2 YFSETQ. The CDR3 here is CASSYPGRGIGQETQYF. CDR3 nucleotide sequence: TGCGCCAGCAGCTATCCCGGTCGGGGAATTGGCCAAGAGACCCAGTACTTC.